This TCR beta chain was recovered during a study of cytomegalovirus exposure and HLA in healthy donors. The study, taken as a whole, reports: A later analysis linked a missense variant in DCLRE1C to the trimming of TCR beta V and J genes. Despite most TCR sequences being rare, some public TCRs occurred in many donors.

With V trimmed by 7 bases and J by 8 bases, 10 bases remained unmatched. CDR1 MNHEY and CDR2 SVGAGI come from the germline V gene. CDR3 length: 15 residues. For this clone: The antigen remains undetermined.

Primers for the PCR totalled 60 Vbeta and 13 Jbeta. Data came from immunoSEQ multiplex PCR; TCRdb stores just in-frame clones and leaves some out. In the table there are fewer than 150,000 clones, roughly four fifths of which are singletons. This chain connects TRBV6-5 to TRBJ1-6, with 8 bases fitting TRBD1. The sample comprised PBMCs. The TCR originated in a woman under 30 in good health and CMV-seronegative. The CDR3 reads CASKEQGELDSPLHF. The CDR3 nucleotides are TGTGCCAGCAAGGAACAGGGGGAATTGGATTCACCCCTCCACTTT.